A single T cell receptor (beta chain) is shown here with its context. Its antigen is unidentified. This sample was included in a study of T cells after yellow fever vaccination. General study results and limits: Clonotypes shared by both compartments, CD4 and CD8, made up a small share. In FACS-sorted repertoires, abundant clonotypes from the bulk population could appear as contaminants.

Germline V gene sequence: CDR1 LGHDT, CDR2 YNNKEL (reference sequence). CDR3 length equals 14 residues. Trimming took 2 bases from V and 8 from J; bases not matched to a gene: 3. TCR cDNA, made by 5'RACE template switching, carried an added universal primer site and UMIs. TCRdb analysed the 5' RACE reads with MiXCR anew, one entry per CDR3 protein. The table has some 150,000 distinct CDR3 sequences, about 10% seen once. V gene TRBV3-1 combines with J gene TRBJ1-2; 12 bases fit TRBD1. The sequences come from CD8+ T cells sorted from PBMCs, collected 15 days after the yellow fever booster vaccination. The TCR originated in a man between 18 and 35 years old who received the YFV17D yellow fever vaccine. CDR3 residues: CASSQTGTGGGYTF. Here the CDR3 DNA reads TGTGCCAGCAGCCAAACCGGGACAGGGGGCGGCTACACCTTC.